These T cell receptor beta chains were read from a single sample in a study of T cells in tuberculosis. Sequencing was performed with immunoSEQ multiplex PCR; in TCRdb, only in-frame clones are kept and a portion is missing. Among about 35,000 clones listed, roughly 92% were seen once. Sequencing was performed on PBMCs. Receptors were obtained from a donor between 10 and 35 years old with latent tuberculosis or without tuberculosis infection. Some clones in this sample may be carry-over from other donors' samples. The CDR3 runs from the conserved cysteine through the conserved F or W. Each record gives: clone size, J gene, V gene, D gene, CDR3 DNA, CDR3 protein. The D gene is left open where the match is weak. The size field is filled for only some rows; it gives once, few, many or a size class.

once,TRBJ2-3,TRBV7-9,-,TGTGCCAGCAGCTCCCCGGTTGGAGATACGCAGTATTTT,CASSSPVGDTQYF
-,TRBJ2-1,TRBV7-2,TRBD1,TGTGCCAGCAGCCGTCGAGAAGGACAGGGTTGGAATGAGCAGTTCTTC,CASSRREGQGWNEQFF
-,TRBJ1-2,TRBV27,-,TGTGCCAGCAGTTCAAACAGGGCTTTTCAGGAGGGCTACACCTTC,CASSSNRAFQEGYTF
-,TRBJ1-2,TRBV28,-,TGTGCCAGCACCATGACAGCTTCTTATGGCTACACCTTC,CASTMTASYGYTF
-,TRBJ2-2,TRBV28,TRBD2,TGTGCCAGCAGTCCCGGACTAGCGGGCACCGGGGAGCTGTTTTTT,CASSPGLAGTGELFF
-,TRBJ1-1,TRBV4-1,-,TGCGCCAGCAGCCAACGGGGGGACACTGAAGCTTTCTTT,CASSQRGDTEAFF
few,TRBJ1-1,TRBV4-1,TRBD1,TGCGCCAGCAGCCATAGACAGGGGGCGTACGAAGCTTTCTTT,CASSHRQGAYEAFF
-,TRBJ2-3,TRBV5-1,-,TGCGCCAGCAGGAGCGAAACGGGGACAGATACGCAGTATTTT,CASRSETGTDTQYF
-,TRBJ2-3,TRBV5-1,TRBD2,TGCGCCAGCAGCTTGGAACTAGCGGGACCCCAGGATACGCAGTATTTT,CASSLELAGPQDTQYF
-,TRBJ1-2,TRBV10-3,TRBD1,TGTGCCATCGCCCCAGAGACAGGGGTGGATGGCTACACCTTC,CAIAPETGVDGYTF
once,TRBJ1-2,TRBV5-1,TRBD1,TGCGCCAGCAGCGCGGGACAGCGATTGGGCTACACCTTC,CASSAGQRLGYTF
-,TRBJ1-1,TRBV5-6,TRBD1,TGTGCCAGCAGCTTCGGAGACAGGGGAGGGAACACTGAAGCTTTCTTT,CASSFGDRGGNTEAFF
once,TRBJ1-5,TRBV27,-,TGTGCCAGCAGTCCCCTAAAGAGCAGGGTGGGCAATCAGCCCCAGCATTTT,CASSPLKSRVGNQPQHF
-,TRBJ2-1,TRBV11-2,-,TGTGCCAGCAGCTCGGACGTGGCGGGGCAGAGTGAGCAGTTCTTC,CASSSDVAGQSEQFF
-,TRBJ2-7,TRBV11-2,TRBD1,TGTGCCAGCAGCCCTCCGGGACAGGTAGGGTCCGAGCAGTACTTC,CASSPPGQVGSEQYF
once,TRBJ2-7,TRBV9,TRBD1,TGTGCCAGCAGCGTAGGGACAGGGGGCGAGCAGTACTTC,CASSVGTGGEQYF
-,TRBJ1-6,TRBV9,-,TGTGCCAGCAGCCAAGCCGATTCACCCCTCCACTTT,CASSQADSPLHF
-,TRBJ2-3,TRBV6-5,-,TGTGCCAGCGTCTGGAGCGGTAGCACAGATACGCAGTATTTT,CASVWSGSTDTQYF
few,TRBJ1-2,TRBV9,-,TGTGCCAGCAGCGGGGGGTTGGAGGGTTCATTTGGCTACACCTTC,CASSGGLEGSFGYTF
-,TRBJ2-3,TRBV7-9,-,TGTGCCAGCAGCGTACTAAGCACAGATACGCAGTATTTT,CASSVLSTDTQYF
once,TRBJ2-1,TRBV5-1,TRBD2,TGCGCCAGCAGCTTGGCGCTAGCGGGAGGCTACAATGAGCAGTTCTTC,CASSLALAGGYNEQFF
-,TRBJ2-5,TRBV4-1,TRBD2,TGCGCCAGCAGCCAACTAGCGGTACAAGAGACCCAGTACTTC,CASSQLAVQETQYF
-,TRBJ2-7,TRBV7-9,TRBD1,TGTGCCAGCAGCTTAGGGGGACCCGGGACAGTCTCCTACGAGCAGTACTTC,CASSLGGPGTVSYEQYF
-,TRBJ1-6,TRBV2,TRBD1,TGTGCCAGCAGGTCGGGACAGACTAATTCACCCCTCCACTTT,CASRSGQTNSPLHF
-,TRBJ2-1,TRBV6-4,-,TGTGCCAGCAGTTCAGGGATCTCCTACAATGAGCAGTTCTTC,CASSSGISYNEQFF
-,TRBJ2-1,TRBV2,-,TGTGCCAGCAGTGGAAATAGCGGATCCTCCAATGAGCAGTTCTTC,CASSGNSGSSNEQFF
-,TRBJ2-2,TRBV27,TRBD2,TGTGCCAGCAGTTTAGCGCTAGCGGGGACCGGGGAGCTGTTTTTT,CASSLALAGTGELFF
-,TRBJ2-7,TRBV5-4,-,TGTGCCAGCAGCTTGTCGGGCTACGAGCAGTACTTC,CASSLSGYEQYF
-,TRBJ1-2,TRBV5-1,-,TGCGCCAGCAGCGGGCAGGGAGGGGACTATGGCTACACCTTC,CASSGQGGDYGYTF
-,TRBJ2-2,TRBV10-3,-,TGTGCCATCAGTGAGTCAGGACAGATCACCGGGGAGCTGTTTTTT,CAISESGQITGELFF
-,TRBJ2-3,TRBV7-8,-,TGTGCCAGCAGTTCTCGGGATACGCAGTATTTT,CASSSRDTQYF
-,TRBJ1-1,TRBV6-1,-,TGTGCCAGCAGGAAACAGGGAAGCACTGAAGCTTTCTTT,CASRKQGSTEAFF
-,TRBJ2-1,TRBV28,TRBD1,TGTGCCAGCAGCCCTGGGACAGGGGGCTCCTACAATGAGCAGTTCTTC,CASSPGTGGSYNEQFF
-,TRBJ1-3,TRBV7-2,-,TGTGCCAGCAGCTTGGGCAGCTCTGGAAACACCATATATTTT,CASSLGSSGNTIYF
-,TRBJ2-1,TRBV4-2,-,TGTGCCAGCAGCCAAGAGCGGGTAGGAGCAAATGAGCAGTTCTTC,CASSQERVGANEQFF
-,TRBJ1-1,TRBV11-2,-,TGTGCCAGCAGCTTAGTCGGGGGGCGCCGGACTGAAGCTTTCTTT,CASSLVGGRRTEAFF
-,TRBJ1-6,TRBV6-1,-,TGTGCCAGCAGTGACGCCGACAGGTGGAATTCACCCCTCCACTTT,CASSDADRWNSPLHF